The 16 T cell receptor beta chains below come from one sample, sequenced in a study of neoadjuvant anti-PD-1 for oral cavity cancer. Assay used: immunoSEQ multiplex PCR; TCRdb lists only in-frame clones, some missing. Found here are about 16,000 clones, approximately 64% of them singletons; the top ten hold roughly 2.8%. The sequencing here drew on PBMCs, taken before nivolumab (anti-PD-1) treatment. These receptors originate from a person aged 35 to 85 with oral cavity squamous cell carcinoma.

The gene calls are TRBV27 and TRBJ2-3, with D uncertain. The CDR3 loop spans 14 amino acids. Per the germline V gene, CDR1 is MNHEY and CDR2 is SMNVEV (reference sequence). With 6 bases removed from V and 2 bases from J, the gap between germline ends came to 12 bases. CDR3 DNA: TGTGCCAGCAGCAACTTACCCAACACAGATACGCAGTATTTT. This encodes CASSNLPNTDTQYF.

The V and J genes are TRBV30 and TRBJ1-4, with D maybe TRBD1 (6 bases). The CDR3 has 14 amino acids. Germline V CDR1 and CDR2: GTSNPN, SVGIG (reference sequence). V lost 8 bases to trimming and J lost 3 bases, with 16 bases between them. The CDR3 DNA is TGTGCCCTTCCATCCGGGACATCTAATGAAAAACTGTTTTTT. It is translated as CALPSGTSNEKLFF.

The rearrangement joins TRBV7-3 to TRBJ2-1, with TRBD2 matching over 9 bases. There are 15 residues in the CDR3. Germline-derived CDR1 and CDR2 are SGHTA and FQGTGA. J lost 7 bases, V lost 5 bases, and 9 bases had no gene match. The CDR3 DNA reads TGTGCCAGCAGCGCTATAGCGGGAGCGAGGAATGAGCAGTTCTTC. It encodes CASSAIAGARNEQFF.

V and J are TRBV9 and TRBJ2-3; 12 bases match TRBD2. The CDR3 length is 15 residues. Germline V gene sequence: CDR1 SGDLS, CDR2 YYNGEE. Unmatched junction bases numbered 3, after V lost 3 bases and J lost 4 bases. CDR3 sequence reads: CASSAASGRADTQYF. In DNA form, the CDR3 reads TGTGCCAGCAGCGCCGCTAGCGGGAGGGCAGATACGCAGTATTTT.

The chain carries TRBV21-1 and TRBJ2-7; the D segment call TRBD1 is taken from the table without a DNA check. TRBV21-1 is a documented pseudogene. The CDR3 has 15 residues. CDR3 sequence reads: CASSKVTGEYYEQYF. The CDR3 nucleotides are TGTGCCAGCAGCAAAGTCACAGGGGAATACTACGAGCAGTACTTC.

This sequence joins TRBV2 and TRBJ1-1; D possibly corresponds to TRBD1 (5 bases). CDR1 and CDR2 from the germline V gene are SNHLY and FYNNEI. V lost 7 bases, J lost 1 base, and 10 bases lay in between. The CDR3 consists of 13 residues. The CDR3 sequence is CASNGQGNTEAFF. CDR3 nucleotides: TGTGCCAGCAATGGGCAGGGGAACACTGAAGCTTTCTTT. Full variable domain (outside the CDR3, taken from reference TRBV2 and TRBJ1-1): EPEVTQTPSHQVTQMGQEVILRCVPISNHLYFYWYRQILGQKVEFLVSFYNNEISEKSEIFDDQFSVERPDGSNFTLKIRSTKLEDSAMYFCASNGQGNTEAFFGQGTRLTVV.

This rearrangement joins TRBV7-8 to TRBJ2-7; either TRBD1 or TRBD2 may supply D (5 bases each). This CDR3 is 13 amino acids long. The V gene's germline CDR1 is SGHVS and CDR2 FQNEAQ. Trimming took off 5 bases at V and 0 bases at J, with 8 bases between the two ends. This chain's CDR3 is CASSPGTSYEQYF. The CDR3 region has the DNA TGTGCCAGCAGCCCCGGGACCTCCTACGAGCAGTACTTC.

This clone came up once. This rearrangement joins TRBV7-2 to TRBJ1-4; no clear D gene. Trimming took 5 bases from V and 8 from J, leaving 12 bases between them. The CDR3 has 13 amino acids. Germline-derived CDR1 and CDR2 are SGHTA and FQGNSA. CDR3 nucleotides: TGTGCCAGCAGCCCAGGACGAGTGGAAAAACTGTTTTTT. Its protein product is CASSPGRVEKLFF.

The chain joins TRBV5-1 to TRBJ1-2; no clear D gene. The V gene's germline CDR1 is SGHRS and CDR2 YFSETQ. Trimming removed 4 bases from V and 8 bases from J, with 24 bases in between. This CDR3 contains 16 residues. CDR3 loop: CASSPEGGKPEIGYTF. For the CDR3, the DNA is TGCGCCAGCAGCCCCGAGGGCGGGAAGCCGGAGATAGGCTACACCTTC.

The rearrangement uses TRBV7-9 and TRBJ1-4; D is undetermined. This CDR3 has 14 residues. The V and J ends lost 1 base and 5 bases respectively, with 8 bases between them. The V gene's germline CDR1 is SEHNR and CDR2 FQNEAQ (reference sequence). The CDR3 sequence is CASSLGAQNEKLFF. The CDR3 bases are TGTGCCAGCAGCTTAGGTGCTCAGAATGAAAAACTGTTTTTT.

The rearrangement joins TRBV4-2 to TRBJ2-1, with D possibly matching TRBD2 (6 bases). The length of the CDR3 is 17 residues. V was cut by 0 bases and J by 3 bases, with 15 bases left in between. CDR1 is LGHNA, CDR2 YNFKEQ, per germline. CDR3 DNA sequence: TGTGCCAGCAGCCAAGACGGGACGGGAGTGGGCTACAATGAGCAGTTCTTC. It codes for CASSQDGTGVGYNEQFF.

The chain carries TRBV5-1 and TRBJ2-7; 9 bases line up with TRBD1. The CDR3 runs to 14 residues. The V segment lost 5 bases and the J segment 5 bases; nucleotides outside the gene matches: 8. The germline V gene encodes CDR1 SGHRS and CDR2 YFSETQ. The CDR3 here is CASSYGDRAHEQYF. CDR3 nucleotide sequence: TGCGCCAGCAGTTACGGGGACAGGGCCCACGAGCAGTACTTC.

The chain uses TRBV10-3 and TRBJ1-4; D unresolved. Germline CDR1 is ENHRY and CDR2 is SYGVKD. Trimming cost V 2 bases and J 2 bases, with 6 bases left between them. CDR3 length: 14 residues. The CDR3 sequence: CAISETATNEKLFF. CDR3 nucleotides: TGTGCCATCAGTGAGACAGCGACTAATGAAAAACTGTTTTTT.

The V call is TRBV7-9, the J call TRBJ1-5; D not resolved. The CDR3 has 16 amino acids. CDR1 and CDR2 (germline): SEHNR, FQNEAQ (reference sequence). Deletions cut 1 base from V and 3 bases from J, with 13 bases between. The CDR3, as DNA: TGTGCCAGCAGCTTAGATGTTGGGCAGAACAATCAGCCCCAGCATTTT. The encoded protein is CASSLDVGQNNQPQHF.

The chain couples TRBV6-1 to TRBJ2-7, with D possibly TRBD2 on 6 matching bases. The V gene lost 3 bases and the J gene lost 9 bases, with 12 bases spanning the gap. The CDR3 runs to 12 residues. Germline V gives CDR1 MNHNS, CDR2 SASEGT. The CDR3 DNA reads TGTGCCAGCAGTGAGGAGGGGATGGTGCAGTACTTC. It yields the protein CASSEEGMVQYF.

V usage is TRBV7-8 and J usage is TRBJ2-5, with D tentatively TRBD1 (6 bases). CDR1 is SGHVS and CDR2 is FQNEAQ in the germline V gene. This CDR3 is 13 amino acids long. The germline V and J ends were trimmed by 5 bases and 4 bases, with 11 bases remaining between them. The CDR3: CASSQGWGETQYF. CDR3 in DNA: TGTGCCAGCAGCCAGGGGTGGGGAGAGACCCAGTACTTC.